This T cell receptor (beta chain) was documented in a study of shared clonotypes between healthy human individuals. Study-level results: Roughly 4.7% was the fraction of naive CD4 clonotypes found shared across four donors.

On this clone: Its antigen is still unknown. At the DNA level, this CDR3 is encoded by other sequences in the same sample as well.

TCRdb's table, derived via immunoSEQ multiplex PCR, lists solely in-frame clones and lacks some. Among around 2,000,000 clones listed, over 85% were seen once. CDR1 is LNHDA, CDR2 SQIVND, per germline (reference sequence). The length of the CDR3 is 14 residues. V lost 3 bases and J lost 0; bases outside the gene matches: 2. The rearrangement links TRBV19 to TRBJ2-7, with 7 nucleotides matching TRBD2. This TCR was recovered from a man between 18 and 35 years old in good health. The specimen sequenced was naive CD4+ T cells sorted from blood. Stated subset: CD45RA+ positively selected. Here the CDR3 DNA reads TGTGCCAGTAGTATCAGCGGGGACTCCTACGAGCAGTACTTC. This translates into CASSISGDSYEQYF.